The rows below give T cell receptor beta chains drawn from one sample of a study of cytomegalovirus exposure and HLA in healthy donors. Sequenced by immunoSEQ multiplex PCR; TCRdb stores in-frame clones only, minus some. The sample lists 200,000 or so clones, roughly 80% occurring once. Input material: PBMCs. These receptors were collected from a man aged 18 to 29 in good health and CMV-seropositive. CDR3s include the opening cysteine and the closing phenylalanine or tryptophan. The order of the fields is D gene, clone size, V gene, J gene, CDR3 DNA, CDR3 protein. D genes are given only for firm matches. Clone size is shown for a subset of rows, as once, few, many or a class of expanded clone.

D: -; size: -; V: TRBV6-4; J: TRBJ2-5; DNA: TGTGCCAGCAGTGACCCAAACCAAGAGACCCAGTACTTC; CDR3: CASSDPNQETQYF
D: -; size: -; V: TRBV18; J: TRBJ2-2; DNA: TGTGCCAGCTCACCGCCAGGGGGGAAGAACACCGGGGAGCTGTTTTTT; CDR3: CASSPPGGKNTGELFF
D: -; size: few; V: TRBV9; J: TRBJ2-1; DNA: TGTGCCAGCAGCGTACCTACCCGGGACAGATACGGGGGTGAGCAGTTCTTC; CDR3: CASSVPTRDRYGGEQFF
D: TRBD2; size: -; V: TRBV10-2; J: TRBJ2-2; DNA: TGCGCCAGCAGTGAGACAGGACTAGCGGGTAGGGTCGGGGAGCTGTTTTTT; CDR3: CASSETGLAGRVGELFF
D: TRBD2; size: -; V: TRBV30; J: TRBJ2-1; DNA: TGTGCCTGGAGTGTTGTTGGGACTAGCGTTAATGAGCAGTTCTTC; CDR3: CAWSVVGTSVNEQFF
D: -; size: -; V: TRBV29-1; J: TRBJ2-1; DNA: TGCAGCGTTAGAGGGGGAGGGCCCAATGAGCAGTTCTTC; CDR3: CSVRGGGPNEQFF
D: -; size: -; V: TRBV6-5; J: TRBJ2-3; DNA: TGTGCCAGCAGTCCCGACAGATCTAGCACAGATACGCAGTATTTT; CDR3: CASSPDRSSTDTQYF
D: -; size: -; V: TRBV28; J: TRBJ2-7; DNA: TGTGCCAGCCGGACCAGCGGGCGGCTGTACGAGCAGTACTTC; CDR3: CASRTSGRLYEQYF
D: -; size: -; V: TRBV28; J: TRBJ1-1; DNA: TGTGCCAGCAGTTACAGCAGGGCGAACACTGAAGCTTTCTTT; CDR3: CASSYSRANTEAFF
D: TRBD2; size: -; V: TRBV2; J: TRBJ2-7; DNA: TGTGCCAGTTTAGGTGCGGGAGTCGGCTACGAGCAGTACTTC; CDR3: CASLGAGVGYEQYF
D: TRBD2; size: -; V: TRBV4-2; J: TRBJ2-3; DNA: TGTGCCAGCAGCCCCCGACTAGCGGGAGACCTGTTGAACACGCAGTATTTT; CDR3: CASSPRLAGDLLNTQYF
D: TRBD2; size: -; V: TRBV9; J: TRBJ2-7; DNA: TGTGCCAGCAGCGTAGCTTCTAGCGGGAGCTCCTACGAGCAGTACTTC; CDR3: CASSVASSGSSYEQYF
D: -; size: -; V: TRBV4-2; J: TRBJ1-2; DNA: TGTGCCAGCAGCCAAGATATCTCGGCAGGGATCTATGGCTACACCTTC; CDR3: CASSQDISAGIYGYTF
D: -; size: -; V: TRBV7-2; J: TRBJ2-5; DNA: TGTGCCAGCAGCTTAGGGCGGGCCGCGGGGCAGACCCAGTACTTC; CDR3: CASSLGRAAGQTQYF
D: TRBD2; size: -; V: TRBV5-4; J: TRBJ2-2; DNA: TGTGCCAGCAGCGCTCCGGGACTACCGAACACCGGGGAGCTGTTTTTT; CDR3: CASSAPGLPNTGELFF
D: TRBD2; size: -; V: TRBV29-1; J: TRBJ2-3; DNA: TGCAGCGTTGTTGCGGGAGGAGCCACAGATACGCAGTATTTT; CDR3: CSVVAGGATDTQYF
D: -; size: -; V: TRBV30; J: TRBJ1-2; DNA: TGTGCCGGCGGAGGGATGCGCTATGGCTACACCTTC; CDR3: CAGGGMRYGYTF